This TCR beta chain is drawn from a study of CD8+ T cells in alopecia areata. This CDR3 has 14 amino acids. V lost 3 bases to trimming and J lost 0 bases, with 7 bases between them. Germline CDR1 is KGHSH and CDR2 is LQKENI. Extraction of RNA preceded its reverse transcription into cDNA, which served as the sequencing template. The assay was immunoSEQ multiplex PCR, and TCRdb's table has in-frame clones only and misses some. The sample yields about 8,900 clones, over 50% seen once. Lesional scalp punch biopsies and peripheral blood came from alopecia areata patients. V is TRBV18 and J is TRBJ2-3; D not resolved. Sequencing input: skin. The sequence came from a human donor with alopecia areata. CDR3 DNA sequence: TGTGCCAGCTCACCGAACACTAGCACAGATACGCAGTATTTT. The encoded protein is CASSPNTSTDTQYF.